This is a list of T cell receptor beta chains from one sample in a study of blood T cell repertoires in COVID-19. Using immunoSEQ multiplex PCR, the repertoire was profiled, and TCRdb retains in-frame clones only, with some absent. The repertoire holds 44,000 or so clones, nearly 85% seen once, with approximately 7.6% in the top ten. Sequencing was performed on peripheral blood. The receptors come from a man aged 80 or over in a cohort sampled during active COVID-19. Both conserved end residues are part of each CDR3. The D gene is left open where the match is weak. A row's size may be missing; if present it is once, few, many or a size class.

j_call | cdr3_length | v_call | d_call | clone_size | cdr3_nt | cdr3_aa
TRBJ2-1 | 14 | TRBV11-3 | TRBD2 | NA | TGTGCCAGCAGCCCATCGGGACTAGTCGATGAGCAGTTCTTC | CASSPSGLVDEQFF
TRBJ2-3 | 12 | TRBV29-1 | NA | NA | TGCAGCTTGGGACAATCCGCCGGTACGCAGTATTTT | CSLGQSAGTQYF
TRBJ1-6 | 13 | TRBV10-1 | NA | few | TGCGCCAGCAGTGAGTCGAGGAGTTCACCCCTCCACTTT | CASSESRSSPLHF
TRBJ1-3 | 14 | TRBV10-2 | NA | NA | TGCGCCAGCAAACCGGGCCCCATCGGGGACACCATATATTTT | CASKPGPIGDTIYF
TRBJ2-7 | 13 | TRBV5-1 | NA | once | TGCGCCAGCAGCCGGACAGTGTCCTACGAGCAGTACTTC | CASSRTVSYEQYF
TRBJ2-3 | 15 | TRBV11-2 | TRBD1 | NA | TGTGCCAGCAGCTTAGTGGCAGGGGGTTTCCATACGCAGTATTTT | CASSLVAGGFHTQYF
TRBJ1-5 | 16 | TRBV7-2 | TRBD1 | NA | TGTGCCAGCAGCTCTAGGGGGACAGCCGGAAATCAGCCCCAGCATTTT | CASSSRGTAGNQPQHF
TRBJ2-1 | 15 | TRBV4-3 | NA | NA | TGCGCCAGCAGTCTTTCGACTGCAACCTACAATGAGCAGTTCTTC | CASSLSTATYNEQFF
TRBJ1-1 | 15 | TRBV28 | NA | NA | TGTGCCAGCAGTTTAGTACAGCCATTGAACACTGAAGCTTTCTTT | CASSLVQPLNTEAFF
TRBJ2-1 | 16 | TRBV2 | TRBD2 | NA | TGTGCCAGCGACGAAATGGGACTAGCGGGGGGCAATGAGCAGTTCTTC | CASDEMGLAGGNEQFF
TRBJ1-5 | 13 | TRBV27 | NA | NA | TGTGCCAGCAGTTTCGGGTCTCATCAGCCCCAGCATTTT | CASSFGSHQPQHF
TRBJ1-2 | 12 | TRBV30 | TRBD1 | NA | TGTGCCTGGAACCCCAGGGGGCAGGGCTACACCTTC | CAWNPRGQGYTF
TRBJ1-1 | 14 | TRBV7-9 | NA | NA | TGTGCCAGCAGCTTAGATCGGGTCCCATGGCAAGCTTTCTTT | CASSLDRVPWQAFF
TRBJ2-5 | 13 | TRBV5-1 | TRBD2 | NA | TGCGCCAGCAGCGCGGGAGGGGACGAGACCCAGTACTTC | CASSAGGDETQYF
TRBJ2-1 | 16 | TRBV28 | TRBD2 | once | TGTGCCAGCAGTTCCCAGACTAGCGGGAGATTAAATGAGCAGTTCTTC | CASSSQTSGRLNEQFF
TRBJ2-7 | 17 | TRBV23-1 | TRBD2 | NA | TGCGCCAGCAGTCAATCGAGGCGGACTAGCGGGAGCTACGAGCAGTACTTC | CASSQSRRTSGSYEQYF
TRBJ1-5 | 14 | TRBV28 | NA | few | TGTGCCAGCAGTTTATCATGGGGCGATCAGCCCCAGCATTTT | CASSLSWGDQPQHF
TRBJ1-2 | 12 | TRBV27 | TRBD1 | NA | TGTGCCAGCAGTAGGGACAGGGACGGCTACACCTTC | CASSRDRDGYTF
TRBJ1-1 | 13 | TRBV19 | TRBD1 | NA | TGTGCCAGTAGAGGACAGGGAAACACTGAAGCTTTCTTT | CASRGQGNTEAFF
TRBJ2-7 | 15 | TRBV5-4 | TRBD2 | NA | TGTGCCAGCAGCTCCGCGGGCGGGAGGCTCGACGAGCAGTACTTC | CASSSAGGRLDEQYF
TRBJ2-6 | 15 | TRBV28 | NA | once | TGTGCCAGCAGTTTTCAGGGGACTGGGGCCAACGTCCTGACTTTC | CASSFQGTGANVLTF
TRBJ2-2 | 14 | TRBV5-1 | NA | NA | TGCGCCAGCAGCTTGGACAGTCGTTCCGGGGAGCTGTTTTTT | CASSLDSRSGELFF
TRBJ2-7 | 17 | TRBV27 | TRBD2 | NA | TGTGCCAGCAGTTTATTTCCTAGCGGGGCGCGTAAATACGAGCAGTACTTC | CASSLFPSGARKYEQYF
TRBJ1-2 | 15 | TRBV4-1 | TRBD1 | NA | TGCGCCAGCAGCCAAGAGTCCCAGGGGGCGAGGGGCTACACCTTC | CASSQESQGARGYTF
TRBJ1-2 | 14 | TRBV5-1 | TRBD1 | once | TGCGCCAGCAGCCCAACAGGGGGTCGCTATGGCTACACCTTC | CASSPTGGRYGYTF
TRBJ2-1 | 15 | TRBV27 | NA | NA | TGTGCCAGCAGTTTTCAGGGGTGGGGATACAATGAGCAGTTCTTC | CASSFQGWGYNEQFF
TRBJ1-4 | 15 | TRBV19 | TRBD1 | once | TGTGCCAGTAGTACACGGGACAGGGTCCATGAAAAACTGTTTTTT | CASSTRDRVHEKLFF
TRBJ2-3 | 14 | TRBV2 | NA | NA | TGTGCCAGCAGAGTAGACAGGAGCACAGATACGCAGTATTTT | CASRVDRSTDTQYF
TRBJ1-3 | 17 | TRBV5-1 | TRBD1 | NA | TGCGCCAGCAGCCCAGGACAGGGTAGCCCCTCTGGAAACACCATATATTTT | CASSPGQGSPSGNTIYF
TRBJ2-1 | 11 | TRBV18 | NA | NA | TGTGCCAGCTCACCCCTCGATGAGCAGTTCTTC | CASSPLDEQFF
TRBJ2-1 | 16 | TRBV19 | TRBD2 | NA | TGTGCCAGTAGTACCGGGACTAGCGGGAGGGGGAATGAGCAGTTCTTC | CASSTGTSGRGNEQFF
TRBJ1-6 | 16 | TRBV30 | TRBD1 | NA | TGTGCCTGGAGCAGACAGGGGAGCTCCTATAATTCACCCCTCCACTTT | CAWSRQGSSYNSPLHF
TRBJ1-4 | 15 | TRBV6-2/TRBV6-3 | TRBD1 | once | TGTGCCAGCAGTCGTCAGGGGGCGTATAATGAAAAACTGTTTTTT | CASSRQGAYNEKLFF
TRBJ2-7 | 11 | TRBV28 | NA | NA | TGTGCCAGCAGCCAAACTTACGAGCAGTACTTC | CASSQTYEQYF
TRBJ1-2 | 12 | TRBV30 | NA | NA | TGTGCCTTGTTGAGGGTCGATTATGGCTACACCTTC | CALLRVDYGYTF
TRBJ2-1 | 15 | TRBV10-2 | TRBD1 | NA | TGCGCCAGCAGCCTACAGGGGGTTTCCTACAATGAGCAGTTCTTC | CASSLQGVSYNEQFF
TRBJ1-2 | 15 | TRBV4-1 | NA | NA | TGCGCCAGCAGCCAAGCCCAGGTCTCGTCCACTGGCTACACCTTC | CASSQAQVSSTGYTF
TRBJ1-5 | 15 | TRBV3-1/TRBV3-2 | NA | NA | TGTGCCAGCAGCCAAGATTTTTATAGCAATCAGCCCCAGCATTTT | CASSQDFYSNQPQHF
TRBJ2-5 | 15 | TRBV3-1/TRBV3-2 | TRBD1 | NA | TGTGCCAGCAGTTCCCGGGACAGGGGCCAAGAGACCCAGTACTTC | CASSSRDRGQETQYF
TRBJ2-7 | 14 | TRBV5-5 | TRBD1 | NA | TGTGCCAGCAGCGCGACAGGGAGCTCCTACGAGCAGTACTTC | CASSATGSSYEQYF
TRBJ2-2 | 18 | TRBV2 | NA | NA | TGTGCCACCCACAACCGACATCCGGCCCGCCCCAACACCGGGGAGCTGTTTTTT | CATHNRHPARPNTGELFF
TRBJ1-1 | 14 | TRBV3-1/TRBV3-2 | NA | NA | TGTGCCAGCAGCCAAGGACACGCGAACACTGAAGCTTTCTTT | CASSQGHANTEAFF
TRBJ1-5 | 13 | TRBV18 | NA | NA | TGTGCCAGCTCGACGACAGGTGATCAGCCCCAGCATTTT | CASSTTGDQPQHF
TRBJ1-1 | 16 | TRBV5-4 | NA | NA | TGTGCCAGCAGCTCCAAAAAGGACAGTCTGAACACTGAAGCTTTCTTT | CASSSKKDSLNTEAFF
TRBJ2-4 | 14 | TRBV24-1 | TRBD1 | NA | TGTGCCACCAGTGAGGCAGGGGGCAAAAACATTCAGTACTTC | CATSEAGGKNIQYF
TRBJ2-7 | 13 | TRBV29-1 | TRBD1 | few | TGCAGCGTGGCCGGGACAGTCTACTACGAGCAGTACTTC | CSVAGTVYYEQYF
TRBJ2-3 | 16 | TRBV11-1 | TRBD2 | NA | TGTGCCAGCAGAAGGAGAGCGGGGGTGAGCACAGATACGCAGTATTTT | CASRRRAGVSTDTQYF
TRBJ2-7 | 14 | TRBV7-2 | TRBD2 | NA | TGTGCCAGCAGCGCCGGGACTACCTCCTACGAGCAGTACTTC | CASSAGTTSYEQYF
TRBJ2-3 | 15 | TRBV9 | TRBD2 | NA | TGTGCCAGCAGCGTCCGCGGGGGGGCCCTGGATACGCAGTATTTT | CASSVRGGALDTQYF
TRBJ2-4 | 15 | TRBV6-5 | TRBD1 | NA | TGTGCCAGCAAGGGACAGGGCCTGGCCAAAAACATTCAGTACTTC | CASKGQGLAKNIQYF
TRBJ1-2 | 15 | TRBV5-6 | TRBD1 | NA | TGTGCCAGCAGCTTGGTGGGACAGGGCTTATATGGCTACACCTTC | CASSLVGQGLYGYTF
TRBJ2-6 | 18 | TRBV9 | NA | NA | TGTGCCAGCAGCGTAGGCGAAGGGGGGGTAGCTGGGGCCAACGTCCTGACTTTC | CASSVGEGGVAGANVLTF
TRBJ1-2 | 13 | TRBV19 | TRBD1 | few | TGTGCCAGTAGTATTCAGGGGGCGCGTGGCTACACCTTC | CASSIQGARGYTF
TRBJ1-6 | 16 | TRBV5-1 | TRBD1 | NA | TGCGCCAGCAGCGGGGGACAGAGCTCCTATAATTCACCCCTCCACTTT | CASSGGQSSYNSPLHF
TRBJ2-7 | 19 | TRBV7-9 | NA | NA | TGTGCCAGCAGCTCCAGTGGGGGGGTAGGACAGTCGAGCTCCTACGAGCAGTACTTC | CASSSSGGVGQSSSYEQYF